Presented here are 8 T cell receptor beta chains from one specimen sequenced in a study of blood T cell repertoires in COVID-19. Assay: immunoSEQ multiplex PCR; the TCRdb copy retains only in-frame clones and omits some. The sample holds more than 200,000 clones, roughly 90% seen once. Sequenced input: peripheral blood. These receptor sequences come from a woman aged 55-75 years with acute or convalescent COVID-19.

The CDR3 DNA is TGTGCCAGCAGGCATATCAGGAGCAGCGGGAGCCGTATTGGGCCCGCAGATACGCAGTATTTT. It is translated as CASRHIRSSGSRIGPADTQYF. The V and J genes are TRBV28 and TRBJ2-3, with 8 bases matching TRBD2. From germline, CDR1 is MDHEN and CDR2 SYDVKM. The CDR3 is 21 residues long. V was clipped by 6 bases and J by 4 bases; unmatched bases: 27.

J is TRBJ2-7 and V is TRBV10-3; 9 bases align to TRBD1. Germline values: CDR1 ENHRY, CDR2 SYGVKD. The junction had 2 bases not matched to a gene; V was cut back by 3 bases and J by 2 bases. The CDR3 extends over 14 amino acids. The CDR3 loop reads CAISDDRGTYEQYF. Written as DNA, the CDR3 is TGTGCCATCAGTGACGACAGGGGGACCTACGAGCAGTACTTC.

The chain couples TRBV7-3 to TRBJ2-1; 10 positions agree with TRBD1. Germline loops: CDR1 SGHTA, CDR2 FQGTGA. The CDR3 loop spans 15 amino acids. The J segment lost 8 bases and the V segment lost 5 bases, leaving 9 bases of the junction unmatched. The CDR3 region is CASSPDRDRGYEQFF. The CDR3 nucleotides are TGTGCCAGCAGCCCTGACCGGGACAGGGGTTATGAGCAGTTCTTC.

This sequence joins TRBV5-4 and TRBJ2-4, with D tentatively TRBD1 (6 bases). Germline assignment: CDR1 SGHNT and CDR2 YYREEE (reference sequence). Trimming removed 3 bases at V and 7 bases at J, with 14 bases between. This CDR3 contains 14 residues. CDR3 region: CASSYTGKANIQYF. In nucleotides, the CDR3 is TGTGCCAGCAGCTACACAGGGAAGGCGAACATTCAGTACTTC.

Comments on this clone: The same CDR3 also results from other DNA sequences found in this sample. The chain joins TRBV4-2 to TRBJ2-1; 7 nucleotides align to TRBD2. There are 15 residues in the CDR3. V lost 1 base to trimming and J lost 3 bases; unmatched junction nucleotides: 3. CDR1 and CDR2 (germline): LGHNA, YNFKEQ. The CDR3 DNA is TGTGCCAGCAGCCAAGGGAGCGGGATCTACAATGAGCAGTTCTTC. This codes for CASSQGSGIYNEQFF.

The gene calls are TRBV28 and TRBJ2-7, with 9 nucleotides matching TRBD2. V trimming: 6 bases; J trimming: 1 base; junction bases outside the gene matches: 7. CDR3 length: 15 residues. CDR1 and CDR2 from the germline V gene are MDHEN and SYDVKM. In DNA form, the CDR3 reads TGTGCCAGCAGGGGTAGCGGGAGTGGGTCCTACGAGCAGTACTTC. Translating it yields CASRGSGSGSYEQYF.

V is TRBV18 and J is TRBJ2-3; TRBD2 matches 9 bases. This CDR3 is built from 16 residues. The germline V gene encodes CDR1 KGHSH and CDR2 LQKENI. V trimming: 3 bases; J trimming: 4 bases; junction bases outside the gene matches: 8. CDR3 in amino acids: CASSPGLAGSADTQYF. CDR3 coding DNA: TGTGCCAGCTCACCGGGGCTAGCGGGATCCGCAGATACGCAGTATTTT.

V gene TRBV6-6 combines with J gene TRBJ2-2; TRBD2 might be the D (5 bases). The germline V and J ends were trimmed by 7 bases and 1 base, with 13 bases remaining between them. The CDR3 runs to 15 residues. CDR1 is MNHNY, CDR2 SVGAGI, per germline (reference sequence). CDR3 nucleotide sequence: TGTGCCAGCACCACTCCGGGGAGGAACACCGGGGAGCTGTTTTTT. Protein sequence: CASTTPGRNTGELFF.